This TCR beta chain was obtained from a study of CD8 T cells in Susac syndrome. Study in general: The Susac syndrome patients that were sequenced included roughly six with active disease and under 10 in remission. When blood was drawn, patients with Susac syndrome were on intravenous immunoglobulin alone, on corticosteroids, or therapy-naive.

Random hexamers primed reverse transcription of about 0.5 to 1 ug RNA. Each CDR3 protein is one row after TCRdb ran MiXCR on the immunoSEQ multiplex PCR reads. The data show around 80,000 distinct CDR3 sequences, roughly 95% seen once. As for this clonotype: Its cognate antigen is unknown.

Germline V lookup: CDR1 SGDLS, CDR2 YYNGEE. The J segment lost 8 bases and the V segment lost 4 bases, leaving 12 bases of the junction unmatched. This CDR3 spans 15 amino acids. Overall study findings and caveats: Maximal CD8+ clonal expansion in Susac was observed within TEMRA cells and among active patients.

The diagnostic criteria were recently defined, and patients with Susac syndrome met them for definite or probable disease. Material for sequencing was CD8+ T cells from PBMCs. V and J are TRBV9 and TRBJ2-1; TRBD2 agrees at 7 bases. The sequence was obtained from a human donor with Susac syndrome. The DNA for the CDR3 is TGTGCCAGCAGCCCTTATAGAGCGGGGAGGGATGAGCAGTTCTTC. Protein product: CASSPYRAGRDEQFF.